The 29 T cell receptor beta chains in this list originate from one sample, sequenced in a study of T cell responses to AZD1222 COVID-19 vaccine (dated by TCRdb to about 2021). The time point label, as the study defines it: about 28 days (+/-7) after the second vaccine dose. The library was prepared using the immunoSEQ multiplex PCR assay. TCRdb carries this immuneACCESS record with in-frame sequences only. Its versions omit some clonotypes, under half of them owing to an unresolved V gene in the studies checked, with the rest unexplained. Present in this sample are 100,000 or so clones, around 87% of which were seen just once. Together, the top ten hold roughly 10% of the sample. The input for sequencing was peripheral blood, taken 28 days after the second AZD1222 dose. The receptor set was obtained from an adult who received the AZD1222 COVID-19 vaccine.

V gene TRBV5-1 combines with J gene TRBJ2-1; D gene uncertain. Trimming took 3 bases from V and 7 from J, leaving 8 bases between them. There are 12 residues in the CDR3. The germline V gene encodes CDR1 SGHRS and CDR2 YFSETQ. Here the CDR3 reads CASSSQVNEQFF. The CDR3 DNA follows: TGCGCCAGCAGCTCGCAGGTAAATGAGCAGTTCTTC.

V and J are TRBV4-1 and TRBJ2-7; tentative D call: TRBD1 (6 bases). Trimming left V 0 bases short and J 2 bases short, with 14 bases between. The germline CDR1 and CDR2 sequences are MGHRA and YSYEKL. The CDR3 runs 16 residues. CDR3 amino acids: CASSQEGTPGPYEQYF. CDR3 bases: TGCGCCAGCAGCCAAGAGGGGACACCGGGCCCCTACGAGCAGTACTTC.

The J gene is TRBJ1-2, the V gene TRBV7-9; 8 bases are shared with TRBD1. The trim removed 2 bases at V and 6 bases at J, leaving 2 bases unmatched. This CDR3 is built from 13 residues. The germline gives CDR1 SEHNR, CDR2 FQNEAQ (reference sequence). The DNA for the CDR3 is TGTGCCAGCAGCTTACAACAGGGGGATGGCTACACCTTC. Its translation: CASSLQQGDGYTF.

In nucleotides, the CDR3 is TGTGCCAGCTCACCAGCGGGAGGGACCTACAATGAGCAGTTCTTC. Translating it yields CASSPAGGTYNEQFF. This rearrangement joins TRBV18 to TRBJ2-1; 9 bases align to TRBD2. Trimming at V came to 2 bases and at J to 2 bases, leaving 1 base not matched to a gene. The CDR3 covers 15 residues. Germline V gene sequence: CDR1 KGHSH, CDR2 LQKENI.

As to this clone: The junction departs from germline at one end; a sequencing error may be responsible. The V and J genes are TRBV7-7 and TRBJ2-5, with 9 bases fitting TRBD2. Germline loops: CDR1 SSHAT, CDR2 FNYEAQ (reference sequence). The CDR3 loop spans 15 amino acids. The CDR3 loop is CASSRMAGGLETQYF. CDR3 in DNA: TGTGCTAGCAGCCGAATGGCGGGGGGGTTAGAGACCCAGTACTTC.

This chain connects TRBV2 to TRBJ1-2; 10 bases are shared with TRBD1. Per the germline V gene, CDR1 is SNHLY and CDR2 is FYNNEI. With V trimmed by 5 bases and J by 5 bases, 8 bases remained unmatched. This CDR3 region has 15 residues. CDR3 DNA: TGTGCCAGCAGTCGGGACAGGGGAACGGGGTATGGCTACACCTTC. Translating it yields CASSRDRGTGYGYTF.

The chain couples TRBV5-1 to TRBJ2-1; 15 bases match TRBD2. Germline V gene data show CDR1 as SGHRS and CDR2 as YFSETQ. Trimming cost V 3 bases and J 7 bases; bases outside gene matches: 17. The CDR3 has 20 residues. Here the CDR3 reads CASSYKLPQPGLAGGNEQFF. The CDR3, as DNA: TGCGCCAGCAGCTATAAATTGCCGCAACCGGGACTAGCGGGAGGTAATGAGCAGTTCTTC.

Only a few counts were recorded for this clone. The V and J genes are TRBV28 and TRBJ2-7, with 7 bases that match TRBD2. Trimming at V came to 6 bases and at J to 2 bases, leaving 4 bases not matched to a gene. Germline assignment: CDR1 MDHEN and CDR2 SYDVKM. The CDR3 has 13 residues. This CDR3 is CASRLGRAYEQYF. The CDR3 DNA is TGTGCCAGCAGACTAGGGAGGGCCTACGAGCAGTACTTC.

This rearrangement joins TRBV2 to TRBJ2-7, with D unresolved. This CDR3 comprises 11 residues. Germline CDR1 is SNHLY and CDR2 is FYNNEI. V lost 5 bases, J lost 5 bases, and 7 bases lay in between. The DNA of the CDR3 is TGTGCCAGCAGTCGCTACGACGAGCAGTACTTC. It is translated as CASSRYDEQYF.

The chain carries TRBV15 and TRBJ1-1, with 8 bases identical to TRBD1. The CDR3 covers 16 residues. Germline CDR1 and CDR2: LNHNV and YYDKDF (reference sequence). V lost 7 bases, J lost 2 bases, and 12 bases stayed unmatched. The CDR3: CATIDGQGALNTEAFF. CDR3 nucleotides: TGTGCCACCATTGACGGACAGGGCGCTCTCAACACTGAAGCTTTCTTT.

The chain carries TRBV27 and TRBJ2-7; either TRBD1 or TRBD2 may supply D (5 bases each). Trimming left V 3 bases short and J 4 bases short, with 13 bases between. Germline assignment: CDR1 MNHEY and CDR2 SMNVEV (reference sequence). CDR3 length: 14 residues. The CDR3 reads CASSFGTHQYEQYF. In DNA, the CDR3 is TGTGCCAGCAGTTTCGGGACCCACCAATACGAGCAGTACTTC.

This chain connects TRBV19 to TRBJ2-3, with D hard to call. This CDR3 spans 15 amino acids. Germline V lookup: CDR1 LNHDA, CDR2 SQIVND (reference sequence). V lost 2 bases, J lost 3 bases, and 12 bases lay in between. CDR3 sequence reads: CASSISAVATDTQYF. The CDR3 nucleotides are TGTGCCAGTAGTATAAGCGCAGTGGCGACAGATACGCAGTATTTT.

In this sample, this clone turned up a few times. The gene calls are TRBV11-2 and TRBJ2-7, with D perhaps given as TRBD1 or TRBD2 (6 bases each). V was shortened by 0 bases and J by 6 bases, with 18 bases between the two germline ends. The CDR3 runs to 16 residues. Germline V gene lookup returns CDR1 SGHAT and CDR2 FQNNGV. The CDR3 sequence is CASSLDRGLGRPEQYF. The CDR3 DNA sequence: TGTGCCAGCAGCTTAGATCGGGGGCTGGGGCGCCCCGAGCAGTACTTC.

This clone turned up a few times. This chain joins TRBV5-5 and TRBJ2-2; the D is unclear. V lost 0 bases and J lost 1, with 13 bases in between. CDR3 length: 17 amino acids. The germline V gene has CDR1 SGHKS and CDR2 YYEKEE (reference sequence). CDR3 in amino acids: CASSLAVSGLNTGELFF. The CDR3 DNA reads TGTGCCAGCAGCTTGGCGGTGTCGGGTTTGAACACCGGGGAGCTGTTTTTT.

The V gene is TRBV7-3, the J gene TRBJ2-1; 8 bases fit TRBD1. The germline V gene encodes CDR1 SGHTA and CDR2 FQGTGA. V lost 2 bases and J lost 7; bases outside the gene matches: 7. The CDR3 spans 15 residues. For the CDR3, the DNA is TGTGCCAGCAGCTTACTGGCAGGGGGCGCGAATGAGCAGTTCTTC. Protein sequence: CASSLLAGGANEQFF.

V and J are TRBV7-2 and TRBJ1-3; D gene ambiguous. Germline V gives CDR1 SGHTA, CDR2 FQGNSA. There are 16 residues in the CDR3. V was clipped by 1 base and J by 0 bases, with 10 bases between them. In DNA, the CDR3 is TGTGCCAGCAGCTTAGGTCCTGCTTTCTCTGGAAACACCATATATTTT. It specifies CASSLGPAFSGNTIYF.

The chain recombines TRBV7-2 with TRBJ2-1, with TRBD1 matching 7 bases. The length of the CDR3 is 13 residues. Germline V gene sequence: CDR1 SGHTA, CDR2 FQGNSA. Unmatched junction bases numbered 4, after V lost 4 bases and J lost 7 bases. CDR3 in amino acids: CASSWGTVNEQFF. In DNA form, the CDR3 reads TGTGCCAGCAGCTGGGGGACAGTTAATGAGCAGTTCTTC.

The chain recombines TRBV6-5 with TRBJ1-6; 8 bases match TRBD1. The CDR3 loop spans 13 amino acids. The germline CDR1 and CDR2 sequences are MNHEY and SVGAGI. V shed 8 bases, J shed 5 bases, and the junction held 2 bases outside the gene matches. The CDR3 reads CASRDRNNSPLHF. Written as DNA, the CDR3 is TGTGCCAGCCGGGACAGGAATAATTCACCCCTCCACTTT.

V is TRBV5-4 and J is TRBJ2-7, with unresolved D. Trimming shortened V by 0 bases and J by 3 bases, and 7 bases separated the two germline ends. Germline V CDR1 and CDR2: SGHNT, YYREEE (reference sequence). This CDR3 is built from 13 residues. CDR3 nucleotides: TGTGCCAGCAGCTTGGGCAGAGACTACGAGCAGTACTTC. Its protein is CASSLGRDYEQYF.

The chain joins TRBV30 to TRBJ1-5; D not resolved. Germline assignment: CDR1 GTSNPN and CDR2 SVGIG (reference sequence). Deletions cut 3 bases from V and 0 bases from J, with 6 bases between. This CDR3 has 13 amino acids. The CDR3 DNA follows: TGTGCCTGGAGACGCGATAGCAATCAGCCCCAGCATTTT. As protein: CAWRRDSNQPQHF.

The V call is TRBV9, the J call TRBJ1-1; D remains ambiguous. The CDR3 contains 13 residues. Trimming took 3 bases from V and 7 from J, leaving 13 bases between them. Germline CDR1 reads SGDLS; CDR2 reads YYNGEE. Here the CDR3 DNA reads TGTGCCAGCAGCGCGACCACCACCATTGAAGCTTTCTTT. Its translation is CASSATTTIEAFF. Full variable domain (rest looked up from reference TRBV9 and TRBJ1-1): DSGVTQTPKHLITATGQRVTLRCSPRSGDLSVYWYQQSLDQGLQFLIQYYNGEERAKGNILERFSAQQFPDLHSELNLSSLELGDSALYFCASSATTTIEAFFGQGTRLTVV.

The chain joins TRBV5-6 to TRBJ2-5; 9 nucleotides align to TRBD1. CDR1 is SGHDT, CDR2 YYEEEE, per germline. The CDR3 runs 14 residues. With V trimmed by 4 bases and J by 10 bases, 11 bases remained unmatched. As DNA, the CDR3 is TGTGCCAGCAGCGGGGGACAGGGATCGAGCGACCAGTACTTC. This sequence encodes CASSGGQGSSDQYF. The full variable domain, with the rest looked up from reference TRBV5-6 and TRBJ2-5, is DAGVTQSPTHLIKTRGQQVTLRCSPKSGHDTVSWYQQALGQGPQFIFQYYEEEERQRGNFPDRFSGHQFPNYSSELNVNALLLGDSALYLCASSGGQGSSDQYFGPGTRLLVL.

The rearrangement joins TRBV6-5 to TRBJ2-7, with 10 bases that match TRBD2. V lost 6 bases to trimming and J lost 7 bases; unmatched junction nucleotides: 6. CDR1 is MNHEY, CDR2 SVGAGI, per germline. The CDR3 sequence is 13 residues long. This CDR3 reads CASRLAGSGEQYF. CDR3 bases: TGTGCCAGCAGACTAGCGGGATCGGGGGAGCAGTACTTC.

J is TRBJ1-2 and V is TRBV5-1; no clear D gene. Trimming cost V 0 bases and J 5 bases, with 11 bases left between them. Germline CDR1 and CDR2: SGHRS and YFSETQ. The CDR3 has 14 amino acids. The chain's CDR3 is CASSLVGNEYGYTF. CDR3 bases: TGCGCCAGCAGCTTGGTGGGAAATGAGTATGGCTACACCTTC. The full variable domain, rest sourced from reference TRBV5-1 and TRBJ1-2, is KAGVTQTPRYLIKTRGQQVTLSCSPISGHRSVSWYQQTPGQGLQFLFEYFSETQRNKGNFPGRFSGRQFSNSRSEMNVSTLELGDSALYLCASSLVGNEYGYTFGSGTRLTVV.

The CDR3 DNA is TGCGCCAGCAGCTTGGTCAGTGGGACCTACGAGCAGTACTTC. Translating it yields CASSLVSGTYEQYF. The chain employs TRBV5-1 and TRBJ2-7; no clear D gene. The germline V gene encodes CDR1 SGHRS and CDR2 YFSETQ. Trimming left V 0 bases short and J 2 bases short, with 9 bases between. The CDR3 contains 14 residues.

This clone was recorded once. This CDR3 is CASSEGQRGYTF. DNA for the CDR3: TGCGCCAGCAGTGAGGGACAGCGTGGCTACACCTTC. The rearrangement joins TRBV10-2 to TRBJ1-2; possibly TRBD1 for D (6 bases). Germline CDR1 and CDR2: WSHSY and SAAADI. The CDR3 totals 12 residues. Trimming stripped 2 bases from V and 7 bases from J, with 8 bases between.

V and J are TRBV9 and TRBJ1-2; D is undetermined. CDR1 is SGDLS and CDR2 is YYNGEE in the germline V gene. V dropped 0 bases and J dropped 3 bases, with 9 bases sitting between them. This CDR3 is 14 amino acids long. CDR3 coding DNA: TGTGCCAGCAGCGTAGGCCTTAGGGACTATGGCTACACCTTC. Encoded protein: CASSVGLRDYGYTF.

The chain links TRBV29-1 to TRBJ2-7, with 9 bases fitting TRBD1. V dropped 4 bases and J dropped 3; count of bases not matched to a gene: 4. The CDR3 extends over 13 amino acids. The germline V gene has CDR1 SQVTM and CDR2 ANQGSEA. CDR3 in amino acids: CSVGGGQGYEQYF. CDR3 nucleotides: TGCAGCGTTGGAGGGGGACAGGGCTACGAGCAGTACTTC.

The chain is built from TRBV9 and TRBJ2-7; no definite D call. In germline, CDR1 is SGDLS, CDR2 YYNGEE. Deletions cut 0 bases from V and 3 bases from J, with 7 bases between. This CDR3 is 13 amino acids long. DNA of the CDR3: TGTGCCAGCAGCGTAGCGCCAAGCTACGAGCAGTACTTC. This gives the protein CASSVAPSYEQYF.